This T cell receptor beta chain emerged from a study of T cell responses to AZD1222 COVID-19 vaccine (dated by TCRdb to 2020 to 2023). Regarding the complete study: AZD1222 recipients whose second dose came at about 4 weeks and those whose second dose came at about 12 weeks were combined into one group, since spike-specific TCR depth and breadth did not differ between the two schedules. TCR sequencing covered about 230 trial participants: 207 given two doses of AZD1222 and approximately 26 given two doses of MenACWY control vaccine. Trial participants were enrolled by age into 18-55, 56-69 and 70-plus year subgroups, with approximately 150, 28 and 58 TCR-sequenced participants respectively.

The CDR3 regions of human TCRbeta chains were analyzed by immunosequencing. The authors processed their data as follows. Repertoire TCRs were checked for matches against a reference library of SARS-CoV-2-specific TCRs that had been generated using the MIRA antigen-specificity platform. Breadth was defined as the fraction of unique TCRs that were SARS-CoV-2-associated. Depth was defined as the fraction of total T cells that were SARS-CoV-2-associated. Using the MIRA data, each spike-specific TCR was assigned both to the spike region to which the TCR was reactive and to a CD4 or CD8 class. Log10-transformed breadth and depth values were compared by one-way ANOVA with Sidak's multiple comparisons tests. This is the immuneACCESS table as TCRdb keeps it, with only in-frame sequences that have V and J called. A part of the clones is gone; compared with another copy, unresolved V genes explain less than half, and the rest is unexplained. The V and J calls and the clone size are those of that table, but D and trimming were determined from the DNA. Here the sample has about 160,000 clones; around nine tenths occur a single time. The top ten clonotypes cover roughly 5.5% of the sample.

The intended sense of this specimen's time point label: baseline before first vaccination. The vaccinee samples were drawn from two UK trials, COV001 and COV002, one of which was a single-blind randomized controlled phase 2/3 trial testing AZD1222 (ChAdOx1 nCoV-19) in healthy adults. For TCRbeta chain sequencing, PBMC samples from trial participants were taken at day 0 and at day 28 after the second dose. Of note for this clone: The antigen it recognizes is unknown. No base quality values were provided; no much bigger clone lies one nucleotide off.

V loses 3 bases, J loses 5 bases, and the germline ends lie 13 bases apart. The germline V gene (reference sequence) specifies GTSNPN as CDR1 and SVGIG as CDR2. Reading from cysteine to phenylalanine, the CDR3 counts 13 amino acids. The read is trimmed to its CDR3 DNA, 39 bases read in frame from base 1. Study-wide conclusions, independent of this receptor: Reportedly, close to half of the unique spike-specific TCRs recognized epitopes lying outside the regions that are mutated in the B.1.351 and B.1.1.7 variants. Participants were mostly white British, with more females than males. The authors suggested clonal diversity may have been underestimated. No day 14 peak-response samples were available, so repertoires were characterized only after the peak T cell response. Only five to seven AZD1222 recipients were SARS-CoV-2 seropositive at baseline, limiting conclusions about previously exposed vaccinees. After two AZD1222 doses, both the breadth and the depth of spike-specific TCRs were significantly higher than at day 0 and than in MenACWY recipients. In the small 56-69-year group, the increase in depth fell short of significance, most likely because of low power. CD4 TCRs associated with the vaccine covered the entire spike protein, and the dominant responses were in regions 160-218 and 743-854.

The receptor's source is an adult in good health. The sequence is built from TRBV30 and TRBJ2-5; no confident D gene assignment can be made. The specimen comprised peripheral blood, sampled on day 0 of AZD1222 vaccination. The DNA reads TGTGCCTGGAGCTACGAGGATAGGGAGACCCAGTACTTC. Its coded protein is CAWSYEDRETQYF.